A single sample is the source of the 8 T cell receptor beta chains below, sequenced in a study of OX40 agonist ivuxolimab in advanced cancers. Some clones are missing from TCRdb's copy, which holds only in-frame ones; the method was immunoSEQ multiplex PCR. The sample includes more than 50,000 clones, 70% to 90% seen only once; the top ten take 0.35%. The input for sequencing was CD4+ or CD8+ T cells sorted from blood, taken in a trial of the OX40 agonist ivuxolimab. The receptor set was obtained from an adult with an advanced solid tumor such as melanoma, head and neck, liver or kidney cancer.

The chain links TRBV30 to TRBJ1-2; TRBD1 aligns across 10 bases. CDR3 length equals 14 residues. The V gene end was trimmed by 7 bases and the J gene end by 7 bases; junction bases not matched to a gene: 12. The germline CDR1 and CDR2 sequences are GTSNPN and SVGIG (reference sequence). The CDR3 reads CASPGQGILSGYTF. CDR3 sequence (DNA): TGTGCCTCCCCGGGACAGGGGATATTAAGTGGCTACACCTTC.

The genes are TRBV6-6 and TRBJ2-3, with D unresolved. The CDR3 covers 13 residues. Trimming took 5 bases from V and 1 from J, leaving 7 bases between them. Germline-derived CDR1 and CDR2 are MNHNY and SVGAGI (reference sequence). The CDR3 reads CASSAAGTDTQYF. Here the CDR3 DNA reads TGTGCCAGCAGTGCGGCGGGCACAGATACGCAGTATTTT.

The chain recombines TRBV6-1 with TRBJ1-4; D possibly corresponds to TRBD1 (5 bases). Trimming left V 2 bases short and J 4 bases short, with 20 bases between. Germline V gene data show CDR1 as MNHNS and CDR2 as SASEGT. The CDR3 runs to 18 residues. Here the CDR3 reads CASSEIGQPRVGNEKLFF. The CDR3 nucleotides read TGTGCCAGCAGTGAAATTGGCCAACCCAGGGTGGGTAATGAAAAACTGTTTTTT.

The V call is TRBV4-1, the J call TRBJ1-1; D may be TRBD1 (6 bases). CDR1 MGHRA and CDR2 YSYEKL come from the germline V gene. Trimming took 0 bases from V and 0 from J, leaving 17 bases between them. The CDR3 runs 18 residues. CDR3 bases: TGCGCCAGCAGCCAAGAGGGGGCTGGGTCCTCCTTGAACACTGAAGCTTTCTTT. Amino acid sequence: CASSQEGAGSSLNTEAFF.

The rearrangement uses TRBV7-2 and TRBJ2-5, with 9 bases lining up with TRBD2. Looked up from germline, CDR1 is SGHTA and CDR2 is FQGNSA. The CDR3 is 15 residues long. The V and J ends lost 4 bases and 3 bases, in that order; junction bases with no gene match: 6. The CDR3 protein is CASSSPGLAKETQYF. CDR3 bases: TGTGCCAGCAGCTCCCCGGGACTAGCAAAAGAGACCCAGTACTTC.

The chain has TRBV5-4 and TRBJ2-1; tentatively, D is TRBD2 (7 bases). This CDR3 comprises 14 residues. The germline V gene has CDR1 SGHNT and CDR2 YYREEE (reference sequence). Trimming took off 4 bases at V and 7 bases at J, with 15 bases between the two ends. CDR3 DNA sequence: TGTGCCAGCAGCCGGGCAGGGGAGGGGAATGAGCAGTTCTTC. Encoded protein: CASSRAGEGNEQFF.

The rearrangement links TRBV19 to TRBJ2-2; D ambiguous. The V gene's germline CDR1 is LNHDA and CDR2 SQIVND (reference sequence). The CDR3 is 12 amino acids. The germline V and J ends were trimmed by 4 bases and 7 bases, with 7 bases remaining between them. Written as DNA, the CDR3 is TGTGCCAGTAGTAGGCTTCTCGGGGAGCTGTTTTTT. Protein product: CASSRLLGELFF.

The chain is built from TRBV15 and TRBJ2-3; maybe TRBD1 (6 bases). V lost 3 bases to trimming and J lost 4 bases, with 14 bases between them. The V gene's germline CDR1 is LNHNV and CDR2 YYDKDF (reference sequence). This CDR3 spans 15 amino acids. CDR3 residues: CATSSIQGYADTQYF. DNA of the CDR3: TGTGCCACCAGCAGTATACAGGGCTACGCAGATACGCAGTATTTT.